These T cell receptor beta chains were read from a single sample in a study of T cells in Graves' hyperthyroidism and ophthalmopathy. Via MiXCR, TCRdb re-called the multiplex PCR reads, giving one row per CDR3 protein. This table holds about 690,000 distinct CDR3 sequences, around a sixth found once. Sequencing used blood. Source of these receptors: a man aged 50 or older with Graves' hyperthyroidism. Both conserved end residues are part of each CDR3. Rows give clone size only sometimes, using once, few, many, or a class for an expanded clone.

clone_size v_call cdr3_aa
few TRBV7-9 CASRWDKETQYF
NA TRBV6-1 CASSEAGPGELFF
NA TRBV19 CASSPVEAGRYNEQFF
many TRBV28 CASSKGPYEQYF
few TRBV20-1 CSARGDRNTGELFF
NA TRBV2 CASSQDLAFGRAYEQYF
few TRBV4-1 CASSQDFALAERNEQFF
many TRBV28 CASIRGTSGSNEQFF
NA TRBV29-1 CSVGPDMQETQYF
few TRBV28 CASSFEGNTIYF
many TRBV6-1 CASNLDNDHTGELFF
many TRBV7-2 CASSRTSTRNEQFF
NA TRBV2 CASGHSGRTSYNEQFF
NA TRBV19 CAVRPGGGHGYTF